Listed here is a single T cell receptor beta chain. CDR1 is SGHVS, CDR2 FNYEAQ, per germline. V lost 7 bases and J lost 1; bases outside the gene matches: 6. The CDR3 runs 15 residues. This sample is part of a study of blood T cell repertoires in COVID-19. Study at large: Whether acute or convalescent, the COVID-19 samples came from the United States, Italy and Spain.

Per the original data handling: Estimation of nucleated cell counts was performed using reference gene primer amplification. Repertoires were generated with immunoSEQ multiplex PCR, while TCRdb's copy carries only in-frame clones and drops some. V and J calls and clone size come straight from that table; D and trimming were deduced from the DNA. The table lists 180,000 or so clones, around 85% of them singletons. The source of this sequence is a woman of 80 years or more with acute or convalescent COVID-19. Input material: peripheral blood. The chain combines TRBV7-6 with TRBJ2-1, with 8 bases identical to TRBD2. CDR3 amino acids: CASTTSGGSYNEQFF. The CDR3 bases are TGTGCCAGCACCACTAGCGGAGGGTCCTACAATGAGCAGTTCTTC.